This T cell receptor beta chain is from a study of T cell repertoires in cytomegalovirus infection. Study context: Use of recently identified HLA-C-restricted and well-studied HLA-B-restricted CMV epitopes was part of the study. In public TCR beta signatures, there were indications of both CMV infection and matching HLA type.

TCRdb processed the reads anew with MiXCR; each CDR3 protein has one entry. The data hold 700,000 to 900,000 distinct CDR3 sequences, with about 28% observed a single time. General study results and limits: Cumulative frequency (of public TCR beta family members) identified carriers of CMV plus the relevant HLA. CMV-specific TCR beta clonotypes restricted by HLA-C dominated the ex vivo response.

The CDR3 is made up of 13 amino acids. V was pared by 6 bases and J by 0 bases, with 9 bases between. Comment on this clonotype: Its matching antigen is unknown.

The sequences come from cultured CD8+ T cells from PBMCs, collected from culture after CMV antigen stimulation. The TCR sequence derives from a human donor in good health (CMV status not recorded). Some clones in this sample may be carry-over from other donors' samples. The J gene is TRBJ2-7, the V gene TRBV12-3 or TRBV12-4; D is unclear. The CDR3 sequence is CASSLRYSYEQYF. CDR3 coding DNA: TGTGCCAGCAGCTTGAGATACTCCTACGAGCAGTACTTC.